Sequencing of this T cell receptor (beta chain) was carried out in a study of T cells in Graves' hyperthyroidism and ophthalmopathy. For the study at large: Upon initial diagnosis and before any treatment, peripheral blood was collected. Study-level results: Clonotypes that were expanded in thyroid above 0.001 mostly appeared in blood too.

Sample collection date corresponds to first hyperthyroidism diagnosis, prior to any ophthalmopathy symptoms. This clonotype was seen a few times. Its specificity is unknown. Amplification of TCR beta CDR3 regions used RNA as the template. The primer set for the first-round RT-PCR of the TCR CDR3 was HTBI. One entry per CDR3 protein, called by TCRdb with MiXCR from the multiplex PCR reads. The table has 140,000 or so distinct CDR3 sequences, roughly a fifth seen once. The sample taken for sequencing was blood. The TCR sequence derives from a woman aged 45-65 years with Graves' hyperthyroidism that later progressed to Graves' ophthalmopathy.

CDR3 sequence reads: CSVRAPDNEQFF. The CDR3 DNA reads as TGCAGCGTCAGGGCTCCCGACAATGAGCAGTTCTTC. The chain employs TRBV29-1 and TRBJ2-1; D may be TRBD1 (5 bases). The CDR3 has 12 amino acids. The germline CDR1 and CDR2 sequences are SQVTM and ANQGSEA. V was pared by 6 bases and J by 5 bases, with 11 bases between.